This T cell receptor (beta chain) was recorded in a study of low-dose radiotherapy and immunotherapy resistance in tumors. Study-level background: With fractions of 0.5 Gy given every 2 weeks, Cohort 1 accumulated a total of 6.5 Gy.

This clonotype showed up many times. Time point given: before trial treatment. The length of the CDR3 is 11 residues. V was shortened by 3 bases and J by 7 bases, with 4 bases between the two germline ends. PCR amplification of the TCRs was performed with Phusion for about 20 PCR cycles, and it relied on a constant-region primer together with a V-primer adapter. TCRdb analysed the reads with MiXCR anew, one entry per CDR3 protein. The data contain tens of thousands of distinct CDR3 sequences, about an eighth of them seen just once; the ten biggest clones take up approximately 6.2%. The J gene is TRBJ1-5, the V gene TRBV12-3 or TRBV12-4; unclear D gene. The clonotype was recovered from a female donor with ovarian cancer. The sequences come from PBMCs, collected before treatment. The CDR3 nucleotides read TGTGCCAGCAGTTTTGGCCAGCCCCAGCATTTT. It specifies CASSFGQPQHF.